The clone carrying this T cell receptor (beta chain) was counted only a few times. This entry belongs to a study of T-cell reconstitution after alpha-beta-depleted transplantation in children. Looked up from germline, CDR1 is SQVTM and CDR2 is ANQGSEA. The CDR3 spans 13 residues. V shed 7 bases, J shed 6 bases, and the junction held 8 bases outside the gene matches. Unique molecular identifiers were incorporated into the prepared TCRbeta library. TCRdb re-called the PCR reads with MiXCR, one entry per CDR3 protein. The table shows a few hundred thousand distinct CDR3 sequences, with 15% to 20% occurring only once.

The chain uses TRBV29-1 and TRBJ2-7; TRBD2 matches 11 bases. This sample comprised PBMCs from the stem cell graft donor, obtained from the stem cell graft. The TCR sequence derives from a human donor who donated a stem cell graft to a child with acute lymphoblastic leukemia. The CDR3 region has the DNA TGCAGCGCTAAGGCCGGGACTAGCGGCGAGCAGTACTTC. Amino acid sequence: CSAKAGTSGEQYF.